This T cell receptor beta chain was identified during a study of blood T cell repertoires in COVID-19. The wider study: From T cells, B-cell-depleted T cells, or PBMCs came the material, which was cDNA or gDNA.

Trimming shortened V by 6 bases and J by 0 bases, and 11 bases separated the two germline ends. The CDR3 is 15 residues long. Germline V CDR1 and CDR2: MDHEN, SYDVKM. Method: immunoSEQ multiplex PCR; TCRdb's copy keeps in-frame clones and lacks some. The top ten clones hold roughly 0.94% of a sample with approximately 110,000 clones, around nine tenths of them seen once. V gene TRBV28 combines with J gene TRBJ1-4; D is possibly TRBD1 (5 bases). The source of this sequence is a woman aged 45-60 years with active or convalescent COVID-19. The sample comprised peripheral blood. The CDR3 reads CASRSQGSTNEKLFF. CDR3 sequence (DNA): TGTGCCAGCAGATCCCAGGGTTCAACTAATGAAAAACTGTTTTTT.